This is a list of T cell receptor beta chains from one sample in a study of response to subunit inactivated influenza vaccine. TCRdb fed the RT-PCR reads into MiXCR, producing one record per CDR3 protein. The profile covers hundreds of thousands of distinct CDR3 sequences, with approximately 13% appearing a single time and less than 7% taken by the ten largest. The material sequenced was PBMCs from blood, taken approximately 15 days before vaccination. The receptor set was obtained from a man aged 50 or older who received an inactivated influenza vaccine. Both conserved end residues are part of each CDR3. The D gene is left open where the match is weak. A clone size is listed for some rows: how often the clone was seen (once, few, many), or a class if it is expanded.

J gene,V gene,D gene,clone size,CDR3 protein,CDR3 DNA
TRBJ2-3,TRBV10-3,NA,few,CAISVKYRGGATQYF,TGTGCCATCAGTGTTAAATACAGGGGAGGTGCTACGCAGTATTTT
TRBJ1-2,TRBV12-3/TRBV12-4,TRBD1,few,CASTMAGGGYTF,TGTGCCAGCACCATGGCAGGGGGTGGCTACACCTTC
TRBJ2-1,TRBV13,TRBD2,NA,CASSTPLPGLAGGYYNEQFF,TGTGCCAGCAGCACCCCTTTGCCGGGACTAGCGGGGGGATACTACAATGAGCAGTTCTTC
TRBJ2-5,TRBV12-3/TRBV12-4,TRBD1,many,CASSRDRAQETQYF,TGTGCCAGCAGCCGCGACAGGGCTCAAGAGACCCAGTACTTC
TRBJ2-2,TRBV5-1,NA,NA,CASTLGLRQVETGELFF,TGCGCCAGCACTTTGGGCCTACGACAGGTTGAAACCGGGGAGCTGTTTTTT
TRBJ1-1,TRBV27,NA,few,CASSLISSGGVAEAFF,TGTGCCAGCAGTTTAATATCTTCCGGGGGTGTGGCTGAAGCTTTCTTT
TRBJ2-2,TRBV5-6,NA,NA,CASSFVGENTGELFF,TGTGCCAGCAGCTTTGTGGGGGAGAACACCGGGGAGCTGTTTTTT
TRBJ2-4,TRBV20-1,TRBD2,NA,CSAQTLAGLKNIQYF,TGCAGTGCCCAGACCCTAGCGGGGCTCAAAAACATTCAGTACTTC
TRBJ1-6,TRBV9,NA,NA,CASSVGDVMGASSPLHF,TGTGCCAGCAGCGTAGGGGATGTAATGGGGGCGTCATCACCCCTCCACTTT
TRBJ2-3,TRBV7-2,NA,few,CASSSWTAETDTQYF,TGTGCCAGCAGCTCTTGGACAGCGGAGACAGATACGCAGTATTTT
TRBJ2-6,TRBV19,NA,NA,CASSISGTLFSGANVLTF,TGTGCCAGTAGTATCTCCGGGACACTCTTCTCTGGGGCCAACGTCCTGACTTTC
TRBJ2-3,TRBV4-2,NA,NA,CASSQARVRVGQYF,TGTGCCAGCAGCCAAGCCAGAGTCAGGGTCGGGCAGTATTTT
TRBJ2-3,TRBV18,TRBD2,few,CASSPGPSGVGNTQYF,TGTGCCAGCTCCCCAGGCCCTAGCGGGGTCGGGAATACGCAGTATTTT
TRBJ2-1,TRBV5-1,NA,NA,CASSFRGWNNEQFF,TGCGCCAGCAGCTTCCGGGGTTGGAACAATGAGCAGTTCTTC
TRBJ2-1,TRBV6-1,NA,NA,CASSEGPGGQQFF,TGTGCCAGCAGTGAAGGGCCCGGGGGCCAGCAGTTCTTC
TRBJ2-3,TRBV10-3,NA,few,CAIAAGIERADTQYF,TGTGCCATCGCCGCCGGGATCGAGAGGGCAGATACGCAGTATTTT
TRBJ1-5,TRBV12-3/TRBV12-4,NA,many,CASSPDPNSNQPQHF,TGTGCCAGCAGTCCGGACCCTAACTCCAATCAGCCCCAGCATTTT
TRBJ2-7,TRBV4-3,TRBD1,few,CASSQDEGQYYEQYF,TGCGCCAGCAGCCAAGATGAGGGACAGTACTACGAGCAGTACTTC
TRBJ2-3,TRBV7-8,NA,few,CATDTQYF,TGTGCCACAGATACGCAGTATTTT
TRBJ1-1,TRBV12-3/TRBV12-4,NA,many,CASSFPPQNTEAFF,TGTGCCAGCAGTTTTCCCCCTCAGAACACTGAAGCTTTCTTT
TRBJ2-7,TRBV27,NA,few,CASSPYSGVMRDEQYF,TGTGCCAGCAGTCCGTATTCAGGGGTGATGAGAGACGAGCAATACTTC
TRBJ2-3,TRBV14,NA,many,CASSSPGTPHTQYF,TGTGCCAGCAGCTCCCCGGGGACACCCCATACGCAGTATTTT
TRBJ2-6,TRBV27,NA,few,CASSRLQGVSGANVLTF,TGTGCCAGCAGTAGATTACAGGGCGTCTCTGGGGCCAACGTCCTGACTTTC
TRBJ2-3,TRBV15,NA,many,CATSRTPGGSTDTQYF,TGTGCCACCAGCAGAACTCCAGGGGGGAGCACAGATACGCAGTATTTT
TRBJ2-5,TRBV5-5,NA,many,CASSAQGKETQYF,TGTGCCAGCAGCGCCCAGGGAAAAGAGACCCAGTACTTC
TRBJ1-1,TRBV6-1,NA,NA,CASSAGRGSEAFF,TGTGCCAGCAGTGCCGGGCGAGGATCTGAAGCTTTCTTT
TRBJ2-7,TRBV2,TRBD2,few,CASSLTPGLATLYEQYF,TGTGCCAGCAGTCTTACACCGGGACTAGCGACTCTCTACGAGCAGTACTTC
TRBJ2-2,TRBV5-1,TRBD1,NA,CASKTGAATGELFF,TGCGCCAGCAAGACAGGGGCGGCCACCGGGGAGCTGTTTTTT
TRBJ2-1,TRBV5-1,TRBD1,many,CASSLGGQGLNEQFF,TGCGCCAGCAGCTTGGGGGGACAGGGCCTCAATGAGCAGTTCTTC
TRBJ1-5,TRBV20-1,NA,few,CSADGQSNQPQHF,TGCAGTGCCGACGGACAGAGCAATCAGCCCCAGCATTTT
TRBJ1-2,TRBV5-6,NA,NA,CASSLEGRSPYGYTF,TGTGCCAGCAGCTTGGAGGGACGGTCTCCATATGGCTACACCTTC
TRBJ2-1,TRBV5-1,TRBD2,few,CASSLGLAGGLTHEQFF,TGCGCCAGCAGCTTGGGACTAGCGGGGGGATTAACCCATGAGCAGTTCTTC
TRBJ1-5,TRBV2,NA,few,CASSALFREPSNQPQHF,TGTGCCAGCAGTGCACTCTTTAGGGAGCCGAGCAATCAGCCCCAGCATTTT